Shown below are 25 T cell receptor beta chains from a single sample sequenced in a study of blood T cell repertoires in COVID-19. The protocol was immunoSEQ multiplex PCR, while the TCRdb copy is restricted to in-frame clones and leaves out a portion. The table lists 75,000 to 95,000 clones, about 87% of them singletons. Sequencing used peripheral blood. These receptors were obtained from a human donor in a cohort sampled during active COVID-19.

The chain links TRBV28 to TRBJ1-2; D is undetermined. Between the trimmed V and J ends, which lost 1 base and 8 bases, there was a span of 11 bases. From germline, CDR1 is MDHEN and CDR2 SYDVKM. This CDR3 is 13 amino acids long. CDR3 loop: CASSLLAGRGYTF. Here the CDR3 DNA reads TGTGCCAGCAGTTTATTAGCCGGGAGAGGCTACACCTTC.

The chain combines TRBV7-9 with TRBJ2-7; 11 bases fit TRBD2. V dropped 3 bases and J dropped 5; count of bases not matched to a gene: 3. The CDR3 covers 14 residues. Germline V gives CDR1 SEHNR, CDR2 FQNEAQ (reference sequence). This CDR3 is CASSFSGRANEQYF. In nucleotides, the CDR3 is TGTGCCAGCAGCTTTAGCGGGAGGGCCAACGAGCAGTACTTC.

This clone was detected only once. CDR3 residues: CASSPPIAQGFGNEQFF. The CDR3 DNA reads as TGTGCCAGCAGTCCGCCCATTGCCCAGGGCTTTGGCAATGAGCAGTTCTTC. The chain uses TRBV28 and TRBJ2-1; D may be TRBD1 (5 bases). The germline CDR1 and CDR2 sequences are MDHEN and SYDVKM. The CDR3 loop spans 17 amino acids. The V end was cut by 5 bases, the J end by 6 bases, with 23 bases between.

V gene TRBV7-9 combines with J gene TRBJ1-2; 8 bases are a match to TRBD1. The trim removed 4 bases at V and 8 bases at J, leaving 6 bases unmatched. Germline V gene data show CDR1 as SEHNR and CDR2 as FQNEAQ (reference sequence). This CDR3 has 13 amino acids. The CDR3 nucleotides read TGTGCCAGCAGCTCCGGACAGGGATGGGGCTACACCTTC. This sequence encodes CASSSGQGWGYTF.

V and J are TRBV9 and TRBJ1-2, with a tentative D call TRBD1 (5 bases). In germline, CDR1 is SGDLS, CDR2 YYNGEE. Trimming shortened V by 0 bases and J by 0 bases, and 12 bases separated the two germline ends. CDR3 length: 16 amino acids. The CDR3: CASSVGVGRTNYGYTF. The CDR3, as DNA: TGTGCCAGCAGCGTAGGAGTGGGGCGGACTAACTATGGCTACACCTTC.

This chain uses TRBV19 with TRBJ1-2; 10 bases line up with TRBD1. Unmatched junction bases numbered 21, after V lost 7 bases and J lost 7 bases. Germline V gene sequence: CDR1 LNHDA, CDR2 SQIVND (reference sequence). The CDR3 runs 18 residues. CDR3 amino acids: CASTSIDRGRLGMAGYTF. The CDR3 region has the DNA TGTGCCAGTACCTCTATAGACAGGGGGCGCCTTGGAATGGCTGGCTACACCTTC.

This clone was counted between two and nine times. CDR3 sequence: CASSYTGGGRTGEQYF. The CDR3 DNA is TGTGCCAGCAGCTATACAGGGGGCGGGAGGACGGGAGAGCAGTACTTC. This chain joins TRBV7-9 and TRBJ2-7; tentatively, D is TRBD1 (9 bases). The germline V gene encodes CDR1 SEHNR and CDR2 FQNEAQ (reference sequence). The CDR3 covers 16 residues. Trimming left V 4 bases short and J 7 bases short, with 23 bases between. Full variable domain (outside the CDR3, taken from reference TRBV7-9 and TRBJ2-7): DTGVSQNPRHKITKRGQNVTFRCDPISEHNRLYWYRQTLGQGPEFLTYFQNEAQLEKSRLLSDRFSAERPKGSFSTLEIQRTEQGDSAMYLCASSYTGGGRTGEQYFGPGTRLTVT.

The chain is built from TRBV5-1 and TRBJ2-7; 13 bases match TRBD2. Germline V CDR1 and CDR2: SGHRS, YFSETQ. The CDR3 extends over 15 amino acids. V gave up 0 bases and J gave up 5 bases; unmatched junction bases: 2. In DNA form, the CDR3 reads TGCGCCAGCAGCTTGGCCGGACTAGCGGGAGACGAGCAGTACTTC. Translated, it gives CASSLAGLAGDEQYF.

The chain joins TRBV11-2 to TRBJ2-3; a weak D match, TRBD2 (6 bases). The CDR3 extends over 15 amino acids. Germline V gives CDR1 SGHAT, CDR2 FQNNGV. The V end was cut by 4 bases, the J end by 5 bases, with 16 bases between. The CDR3 DNA reads as TGTGCCAGCAGCTCATTTGGAGGGCCGGAAGATACGCAGTATTTT. Translated, it gives CASSSFGGPEDTQYF.

This clone was recorded once. The V gene is TRBV6-5, the J gene TRBJ2-7, with TRBD1 as a possible D gene (6 bases). Trimming cost V 8 bases and J 3 bases, with 11 bases left between them. In germline, CDR1 is MNHEY, CDR2 SVGAGI. This CDR3 has 12 amino acids. Here the CDR3 reads CASGRTDYEQYF. CDR3 bases: TGTGCCAGCGGTAGGACAGACTACGAGCAGTACTTC.

This clone has only one observation. The V gene is TRBV6-6, the J gene TRBJ2-7, with 14 bases identical to TRBD2. This CDR3 spans 16 amino acids. Germline-derived CDR1 and CDR2 are MNHNY and SVGAGI (reference sequence). V was pared by 5 bases and J by 9 bases, with 12 bases of the junction left unmatched. The CDR3 protein is CASSRAPGLAGARQYF. The DNA of the CDR3 is TGTGCCAGCAGTCGAGCCCCGGGACTAGCGGGAGCCAGGCAGTACTTC.

The CDR3 sequence: CASSLGQFYGYTF. The CDR3, as DNA: TGTGCCAGCAGCCTCGGACAGTTCTATGGCTACACCTTC. V usage is TRBV6-5 and J usage is TRBJ1-2, with D possibly TRBD1 on 6 matching bases. CDR1 and CDR2 (germline): MNHEY, SVGAGI. With 6 bases removed from V and 4 bases from J, the gap between germline ends came to 12 bases. This CDR3 spans 13 amino acids.

This clone was picked up one time. The genes are TRBV6-6 and TRBJ1-3, with D possibly matching TRBD1 (5 bases). The CDR3 has 15 amino acids. Germline V gene lookup returns CDR1 MNHNY and CDR2 SVGAGI (reference sequence). V was trimmed by 5 bases and J by 7 bases, leaving 18 bases between them. The CDR3 sequence: CASSPQGGKGNTIYF. The CDR3 DNA follows: TGTGCCAGCAGTCCCCAGGGAGGGAAGGGGAACACCATATATTTT.

The chain couples TRBV28 to TRBJ2-2; D call uncertain. The V and J ends lost 1 base and 1 base respectively, with 7 bases between them. In germline, CDR1 is MDHEN, CDR2 SYDVKM. This CDR3 comprises 15 residues. In nucleotides, the CDR3 is TGTGCCAGCAGTTTATTACCAGGGAACACCGGGGAGCTGTTTTTT. Translating gives CASSLLPGNTGELFF.

V gene TRBV5-1 combines with J gene TRBJ2-7; TRBD1 matches 12 bases. The CDR3 loop spans 15 amino acids. Germline V CDR1 and CDR2: SGHRS, YFSETQ. The trim removed 6 bases at V and 6 bases at J, leaving 10 bases unmatched. The CDR3 reads CASKGQGASPGEQYF. DNA of the CDR3: TGCGCCAGCAAGGGACAGGGGGCTTCCCCTGGCGAGCAGTACTTC. The whole variable domain, remainder taken from reference TRBV5-1 and TRBJ2-7, is KAGVTQTPRYLIKTRGQQVTLSCSPISGHRSVSWYQQTPGQGLQFLFEYFSETQRNKGNFPGRFSGRQFSNSRSEMNVSTLELGDSALYLCASKGQGASPGEQYFGPGTRLTVT.

The chain combines TRBV28 with TRBJ2-3; 12 positions agree with TRBD2. The CDR3 loop spans 18 amino acids. Germline CDR1 reads MDHEN; CDR2 reads SYDVKM. With 6 bases clipped from V and 4 bases from J, the junction kept 14 bases outside the gene matches. The CDR3 DNA reads TGTGCCAGCAGCCATCGCCTCGGACTAGCGGGAATCCCAGATACGCAGTATTTT. It translates to CASSHRLGLAGIPDTQYF.

This clone was seen a few times. The CDR3 DNA reads as TGTGCCAGTAGTCCCAGGGGCCTTACCTACGAGCAGTACTTC. It yields the protein CASSPRGLTYEQYF. The J gene is TRBJ2-7, the V gene TRBV19; TRBD1 might be the D (6 bases). From germline, CDR1 is LNHDA and CDR2 SQIVND (reference sequence). The CDR3 extends over 14 amino acids. The V end was cut by 5 bases, the J end by 2 bases, with 13 bases between.

The CDR3 here is CASSPRQGPYEQYF. The CDR3, as DNA: TGTGCCAGCAGCCCCCGACAGGGCCCCTACGAGCAGTACTTC. This chain connects TRBV7-8 to TRBJ2-7; 7 positions agree with TRBD1. After removal of 5 bases from V and 2 bases from J, the junction contained 6 bases not matched to a gene. Looked up from germline, CDR1 is SGHVS and CDR2 is FQNEAQ. The CDR3 is made up of 14 amino acids.

This chain uses TRBV7-3 with TRBJ2-4, with TRBD1 matching 9 bases. J was trimmed by 6 bases and V by 4 bases; bases with no gene match: 1. The CDR3 extends over 13 amino acids. Germline V CDR1 and CDR2: SGHTA, FQGTGA. CDR3 nucleotides: TGTGCCAGCAGCTCGGACAGGGGAAACATTCAGTACTTC. Translated: CASSSDRGNIQYF. Full variable domain (rest looked up from reference TRBV7-3 and TRBJ2-4): GAGVSQTPSNKVTEKGKYVELRCDPISGHTALYWYRQSLGQGPEFLIYFQGTGAADDSGLPNDRFFAVRPEGSVSTLKIQRTERGDSAVYLCASSSDRGNIQYFGAGTRLSVL.

V gene TRBV5-4 combines with J gene TRBJ1-2, with D possibly matching TRBD1 (5 bases). CDR1 SGHNT and CDR2 YYREEE come from the germline V gene (reference sequence). The CDR3 is 12 residues long. V was clipped by 4 bases and J by 3 bases, with 7 bases between them. Here the CDR3 reads CASSDSYYGYTF. The CDR3 DNA follows: TGTGCCAGCAGCGACAGTTACTATGGCTACACCTTC.

Notes on this clone: Other nucleotide sequences in the sample specify the same CDR3. The rearrangement joins TRBV6-5 to TRBJ1-1, with 9 bases identical to TRBD1. V was pared by 6 bases and J by 0 bases, with 5 bases of the junction left unmatched. The CDR3 extends over 15 amino acids. The germline gives CDR1 MNHEY, CDR2 SVGAGI. In nucleotides, the CDR3 is TGTGCCAGCAGCCCCAGGACAGGGGTGAACACTGAAGCTTTCTTT. This gives the protein CASSPRTGVNTEAFF.

In its sample, this clone was seen once. This sequence joins TRBV19 and TRBJ1-5; TRBD1 matches 10 bases. V shed 3 bases, J shed 2 bases, and the junction held 4 bases outside the gene matches. The V gene's germline CDR1 is LNHDA and CDR2 SQIVND (reference sequence). This CDR3 is built from 16 residues. The CDR3 region has the DNA TGTGCCAGTAGTATTCCGACAGGGGGCGGCAATCAGCCCCAGCATTTT. Protein product: CASSIPTGGGNQPQHF.

This rearrangement joins TRBV4-1 to TRBJ2-7; possibly TRBD1 for D (6 bases). Per germline, CDR1 MGHRA and CDR2 YSYEKL. Trimming took off 0 bases at V and 6 bases at J, with 15 bases between the two ends. This CDR3 is built from 15 residues. The CDR3 DNA sequence: TGCGCCAGCAGCCAAGAACCCCCCAGGGGCCGCGAGCAGTACTTC. Residues: CASSQEPPRGREQYF.

The chain couples TRBV7-9 to TRBJ1-1, with 8 bases identical to TRBD1. Germline lookup yields CDR1 SEHNR and CDR2 FQNEAQ (reference sequence). The CDR3 extends over 15 amino acids. V shed 4 bases, J shed 2 bases, and the junction held 6 bases outside the gene matches. The CDR3 sequence is CASSSGTGANTEAFF. CDR3 bases: TGTGCCAGCAGCTCAGGGACAGGAGCTAACACTGAAGCTTTCTTT. Based on the CDR3 plus reference TRBV7-9 and TRBJ1-1, the full variable domain is DTGVSQNPRHKITKRGQNVTFRCDPISEHNRLYWYRQTLGQGPEFLTYFQNEAQLEKSRLLSDRFSAERPKGSFSTLEIQRTEQGDSAMYLCASSSGTGANTEAFFGQGTRLTVV.

This clone was detected only a few times. The rearrangement joins TRBV6-5 to TRBJ2-1; tentatively, D is TRBD2 (6 bases). The CDR3 covers 14 residues. V was clipped by 8 bases and J by 8 bases, with 19 bases between them. Germline CDR1 MNHEY, CDR2 SVGAGI. The CDR3 spells CASGLGWRAYEQFF. The CDR3, as DNA: TGTGCCAGCGGCTTGGGCTGGAGGGCCTATGAGCAGTTCTTC.